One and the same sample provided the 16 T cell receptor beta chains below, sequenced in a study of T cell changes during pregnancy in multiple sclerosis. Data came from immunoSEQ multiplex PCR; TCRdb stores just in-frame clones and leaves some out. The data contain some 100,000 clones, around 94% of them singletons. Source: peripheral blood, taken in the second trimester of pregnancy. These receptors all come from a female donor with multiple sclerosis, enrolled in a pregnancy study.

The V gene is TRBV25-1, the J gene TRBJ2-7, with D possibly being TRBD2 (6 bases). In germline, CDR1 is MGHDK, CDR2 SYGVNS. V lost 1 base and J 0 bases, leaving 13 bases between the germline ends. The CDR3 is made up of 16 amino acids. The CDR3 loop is CASSEFGTEGSYEQYF. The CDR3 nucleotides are TGTGCCAGCAGTGAATTCGGGACGGAGGGCTCCTACGAGCAGTACTTC.

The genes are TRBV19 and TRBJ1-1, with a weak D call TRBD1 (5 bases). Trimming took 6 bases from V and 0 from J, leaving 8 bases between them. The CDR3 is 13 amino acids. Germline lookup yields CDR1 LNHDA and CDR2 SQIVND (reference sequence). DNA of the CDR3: TGTGCCAGTAGGGCAGGGATGAACACTGAAGCTTTCTTT. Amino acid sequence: CASRAGMNTEAFF.

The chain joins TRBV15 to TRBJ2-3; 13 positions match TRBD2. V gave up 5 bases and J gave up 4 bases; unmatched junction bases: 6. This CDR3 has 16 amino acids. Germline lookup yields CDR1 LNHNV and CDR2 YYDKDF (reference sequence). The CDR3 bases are TGTGCCACCAGCGGGGGACTAGCGGGGAATCCAGATACGCAGTATTTT. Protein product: CATSGGLAGNPDTQYF.

The CDR3 sequence: CASSGQGRTDTQYF. CDR3 coding DNA: TGTGCCAGCAGTGGACAGGGTCGGACAGATACGCAGTATTTT. The V gene is TRBV6-1, the J gene TRBJ2-3, with 7 nucleotides matching TRBD1. Germline V gene lookup returns CDR1 MNHNS and CDR2 SASEGT. This CDR3 is 14 amino acids long. V trimming: 4 bases; J trimming: 3 bases; junction bases outside the gene matches: 4.

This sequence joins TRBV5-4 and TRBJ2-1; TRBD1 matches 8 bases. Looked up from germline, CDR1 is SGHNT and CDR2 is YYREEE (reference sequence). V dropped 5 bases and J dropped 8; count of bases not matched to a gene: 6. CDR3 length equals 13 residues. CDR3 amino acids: CASRLTGGDEQFF. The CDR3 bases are TGTGCCAGCAGACTTACAGGGGGAGATGAGCAGTTCTTC.

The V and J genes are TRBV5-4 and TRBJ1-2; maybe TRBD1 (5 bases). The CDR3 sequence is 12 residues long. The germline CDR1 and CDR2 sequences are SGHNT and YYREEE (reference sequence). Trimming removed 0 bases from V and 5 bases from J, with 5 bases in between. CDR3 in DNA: TGTGCCAGCAGCTTGGCAGGGTATGGCTACACCTTC. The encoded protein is CASSLAGYGYTF.

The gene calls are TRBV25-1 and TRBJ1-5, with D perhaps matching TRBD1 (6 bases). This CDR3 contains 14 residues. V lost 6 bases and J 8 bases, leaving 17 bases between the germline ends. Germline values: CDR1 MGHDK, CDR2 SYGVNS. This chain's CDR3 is CASSGTPNTEPQHF. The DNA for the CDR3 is TGTGCCAGCAGCGGGACACCCAACACGGAGCCCCAGCATTTT.

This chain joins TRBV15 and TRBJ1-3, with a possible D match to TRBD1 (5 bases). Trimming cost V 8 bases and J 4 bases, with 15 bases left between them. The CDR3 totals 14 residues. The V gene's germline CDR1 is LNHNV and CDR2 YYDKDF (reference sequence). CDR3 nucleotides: TGTGCCACCGGTAGGCAGGGAACCGGAAACACCATATATTTT. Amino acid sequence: CATGRQGTGNTIYF.

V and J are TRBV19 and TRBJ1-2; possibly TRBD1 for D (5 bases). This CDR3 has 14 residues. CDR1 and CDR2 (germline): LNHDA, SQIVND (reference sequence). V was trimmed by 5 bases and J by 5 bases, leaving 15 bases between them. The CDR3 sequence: CASSQGSPPYGYTF. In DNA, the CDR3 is TGTGCCAGTAGTCAGGGCAGTCCCCCGTATGGCTACACCTTC.

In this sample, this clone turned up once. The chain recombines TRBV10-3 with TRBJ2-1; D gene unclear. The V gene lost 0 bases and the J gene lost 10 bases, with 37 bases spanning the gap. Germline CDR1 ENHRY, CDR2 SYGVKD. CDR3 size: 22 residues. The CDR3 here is CAISESVPFERPRSASKPEQFF. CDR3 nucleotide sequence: TGTGCCATCAGTGAGTCGGTGCCGTTTGAAAGGCCCAGGTCGGCGAGCAAGCCCGAGCAGTTCTTC.

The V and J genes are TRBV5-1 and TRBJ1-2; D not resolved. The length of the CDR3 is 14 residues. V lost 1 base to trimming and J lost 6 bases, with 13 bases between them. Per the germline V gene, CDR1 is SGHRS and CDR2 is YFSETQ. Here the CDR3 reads CASSLRLPDDGYTF. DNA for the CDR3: TGCGCCAGCAGCTTGCGACTACCGGACGATGGCTACACCTTC. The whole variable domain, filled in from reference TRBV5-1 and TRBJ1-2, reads KAGVTQTPRYLIKTRGQQVTLSCSPISGHRSVSWYQQTPGQGLQFLFEYFSETQRNKGNFPGRFSGRQFSNSRSEMNVSTLELGDSALYLCASSLRLPDDGYTFGSGTRLTVV.

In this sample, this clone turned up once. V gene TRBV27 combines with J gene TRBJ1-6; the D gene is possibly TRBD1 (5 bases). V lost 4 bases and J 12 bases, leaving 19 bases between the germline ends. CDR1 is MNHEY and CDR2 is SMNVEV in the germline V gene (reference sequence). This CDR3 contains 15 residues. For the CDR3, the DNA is TGTGCCAGCAGTTGGTTAAGGTCCAGCGGGGGACCCCTCCACTTT. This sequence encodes CASSWLRSSGGPLHF.

The CDR3 DNA reads TGTGCCAGCAGCTTGGGACTGCCCCACCACGAGCAGTACTTC. This encodes CASSLGLPHHEQYF. The rearrangement links TRBV7-9 to TRBJ2-7; D perhaps matches TRBD2 (6 bases). Germline V gene data show CDR1 as SEHNR and CDR2 as FQNEAQ (reference sequence). This CDR3 has 14 amino acids. Trimming took 3 bases from V and 5 from J, leaving 14 bases between them.

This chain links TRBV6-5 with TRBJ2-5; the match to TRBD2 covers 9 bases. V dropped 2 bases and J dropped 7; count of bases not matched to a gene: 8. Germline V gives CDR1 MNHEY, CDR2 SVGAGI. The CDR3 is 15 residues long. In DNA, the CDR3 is TGTGCCAGCAGTTACCAGCGGGGGGTAACCGCGACCCAGTACTTC. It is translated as CASSYQRGVTATQYF.

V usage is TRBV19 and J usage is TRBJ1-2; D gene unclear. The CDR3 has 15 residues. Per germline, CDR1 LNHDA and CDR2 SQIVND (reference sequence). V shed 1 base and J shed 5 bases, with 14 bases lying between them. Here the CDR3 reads CASSIVPTGIYGYTF. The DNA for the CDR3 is TGTGCCAGTAGTATAGTACCGACCGGGATATATGGCTACACCTTC.

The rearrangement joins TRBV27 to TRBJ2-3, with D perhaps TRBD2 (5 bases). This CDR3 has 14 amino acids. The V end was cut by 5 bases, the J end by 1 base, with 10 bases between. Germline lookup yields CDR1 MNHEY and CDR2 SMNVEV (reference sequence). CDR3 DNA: TGTGCCAGCAGTCCCTGGACTCGCACAGATACGCAGTATTTT. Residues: CASSPWTRTDTQYF.